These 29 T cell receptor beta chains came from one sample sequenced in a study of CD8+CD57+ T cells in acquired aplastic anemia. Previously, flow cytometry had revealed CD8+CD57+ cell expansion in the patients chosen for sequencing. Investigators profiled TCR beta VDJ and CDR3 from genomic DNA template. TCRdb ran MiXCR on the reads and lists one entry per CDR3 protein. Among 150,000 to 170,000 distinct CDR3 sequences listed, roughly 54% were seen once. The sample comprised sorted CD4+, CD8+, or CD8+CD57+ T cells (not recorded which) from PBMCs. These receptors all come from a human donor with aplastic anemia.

CDR3 in DNA: TGTGCCACCAGCAGAGACGGGACAGGGTACACTGAAGCTTTCTTT. This translates into CATSRDGTGYTEAFF. This chain connects TRBV15 to TRBJ1-1, with 9 bases identical to TRBD1. Germline assignment: CDR1 LNHNV and CDR2 YYDKDF (reference sequence). V trimming: 0 bases; J trimming: 3 bases; junction bases outside the gene matches: 2. The CDR3 has 15 residues.

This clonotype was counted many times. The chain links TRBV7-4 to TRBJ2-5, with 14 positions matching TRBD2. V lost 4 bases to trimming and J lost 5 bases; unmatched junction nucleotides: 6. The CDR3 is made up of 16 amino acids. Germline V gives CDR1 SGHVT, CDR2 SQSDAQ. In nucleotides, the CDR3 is TGTGCCAGCAGCTGGACTAGCGGGGGGCCAAGGGAGACCCAGTACTTC. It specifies CASSWTSGGPRETQYF. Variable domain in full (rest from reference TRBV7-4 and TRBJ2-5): GAGVSQSPRYKVAKRGRDVALRCDSISGHVTLYWYRQTLGQGSEVLTYSQSDAQRDKSGRPSGRFSAERPERSVSTLKIQRTEQGDSAVYLCASSWTSGGPRETQYFGPGTRLLVL.

The CDR3 is CASSLVLDMNTEAFF. DNA for the CDR3: TGTGCCAGCAGCTTAGTTCTGGACATGAACACTGAAGCTTTCTTT. The chain recombines TRBV7-6 with TRBJ1-1, with a tentative D call TRBD1 (5 bases). CDR1 is SGHVS, CDR2 FNYEAQ, per germline. V shed 1 base and J shed 0 bases, with 9 bases lying between them. CDR3 size: 15 residues.

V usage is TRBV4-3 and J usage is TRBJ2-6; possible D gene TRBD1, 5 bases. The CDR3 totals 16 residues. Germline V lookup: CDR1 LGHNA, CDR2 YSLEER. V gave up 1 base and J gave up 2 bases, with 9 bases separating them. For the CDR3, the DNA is TGCGCCAGCAGCCAAGCTAAGGGGACTGGGGCCAACGTCCTGACTTTC. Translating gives CASSQAKGTGANVLTF.

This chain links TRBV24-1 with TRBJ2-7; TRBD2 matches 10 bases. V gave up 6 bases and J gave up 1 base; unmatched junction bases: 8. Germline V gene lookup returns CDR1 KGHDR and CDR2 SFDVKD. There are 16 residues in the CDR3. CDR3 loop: CATSPSRTSGSYEQYF. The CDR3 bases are TGTGCCACCAGTCCATCTCGGACTAGCGGATCCTACGAGCAGTACTTC.

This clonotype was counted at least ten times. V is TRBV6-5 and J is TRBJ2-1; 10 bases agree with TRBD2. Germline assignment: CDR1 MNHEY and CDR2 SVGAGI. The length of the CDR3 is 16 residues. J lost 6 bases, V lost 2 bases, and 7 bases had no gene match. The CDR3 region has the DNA TGTGCCAGCAGTTACAAAGCGGGGGGGCCGAGCAATGAGCAGTTCTTC. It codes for CASSYKAGGPSNEQFF.

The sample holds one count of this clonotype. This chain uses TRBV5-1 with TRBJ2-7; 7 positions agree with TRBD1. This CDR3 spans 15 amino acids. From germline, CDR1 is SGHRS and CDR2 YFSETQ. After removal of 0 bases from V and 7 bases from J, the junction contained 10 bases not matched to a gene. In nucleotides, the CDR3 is TGCGCCAGCAGCTTGGGAGGGACAGTTCGAGAGGAGCAGTACTTC. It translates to CASSLGGTVREEQYF. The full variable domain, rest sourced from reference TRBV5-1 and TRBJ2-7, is KAGVTQTPRYLIKTRGQQVTLSCSPISGHRSVSWYQQTPGQGLQFLFEYFSETQRNKGNFPGRFSGRQFSNSRSEMNVSTLELGDSALYLCASSLGGTVREEQYFGPGTRLTVT.

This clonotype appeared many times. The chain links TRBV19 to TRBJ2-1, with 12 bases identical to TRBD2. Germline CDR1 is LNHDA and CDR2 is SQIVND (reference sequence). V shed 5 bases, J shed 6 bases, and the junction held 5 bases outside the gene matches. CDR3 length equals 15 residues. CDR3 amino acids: CASSGTSGPANEQFF. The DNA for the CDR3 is TGTGCCAGTAGTGGGACTAGCGGGCCCGCCAATGAGCAGTTCTTC.

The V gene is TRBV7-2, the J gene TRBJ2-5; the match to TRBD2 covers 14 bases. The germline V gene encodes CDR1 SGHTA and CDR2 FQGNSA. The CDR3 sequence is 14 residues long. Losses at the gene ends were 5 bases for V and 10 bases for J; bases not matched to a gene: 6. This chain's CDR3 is CASSLGLAGGDQYF. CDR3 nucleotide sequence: TGTGCCAGCAGCCTCGGACTAGCGGGGGGTGACCAGTACTTC. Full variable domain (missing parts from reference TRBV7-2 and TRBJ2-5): GAGVSQSPSNKVTEKGKDVELRCDPISGHTALYWYRQSLGQGLEFLIYFQGNSAPDKSGLPSDRFSAERTGGSVSTLTIQRTQQEDSAVYLCASSLGLAGGDQYFGPGTRLLVL.

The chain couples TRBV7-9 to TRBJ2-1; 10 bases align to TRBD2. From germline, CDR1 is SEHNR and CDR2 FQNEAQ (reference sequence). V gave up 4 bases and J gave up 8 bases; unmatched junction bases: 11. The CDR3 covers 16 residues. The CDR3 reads CASSSPLAGALYEQFF. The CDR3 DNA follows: TGTGCCAGCAGCTCCCCTCTAGCGGGAGCACTGTATGAGCAGTTCTTC.

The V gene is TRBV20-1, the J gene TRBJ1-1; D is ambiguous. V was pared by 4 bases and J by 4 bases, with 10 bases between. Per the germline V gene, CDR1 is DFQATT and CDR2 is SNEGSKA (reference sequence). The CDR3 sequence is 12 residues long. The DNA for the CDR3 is TGCAGTGCTATGCGAGGAGGCACTGAAGCTTTCTTT. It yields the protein CSAMRGGTEAFF.

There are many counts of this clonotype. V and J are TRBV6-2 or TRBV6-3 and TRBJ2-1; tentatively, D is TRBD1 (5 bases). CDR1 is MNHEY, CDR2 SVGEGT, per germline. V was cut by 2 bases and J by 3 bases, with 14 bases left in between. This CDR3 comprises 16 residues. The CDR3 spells CASSYQAGMNYNEQFF. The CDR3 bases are TGTGCCAGCAGTTACCAGGCAGGGATGAACTACAATGAGCAGTTCTTC.

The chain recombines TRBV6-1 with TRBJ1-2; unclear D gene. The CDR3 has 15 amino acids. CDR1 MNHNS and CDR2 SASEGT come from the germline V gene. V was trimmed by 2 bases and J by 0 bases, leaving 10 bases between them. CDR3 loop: CASSESETPNYGYTF. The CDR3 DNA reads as TGTGCCAGCAGTGAAAGCGAGACCCCTAACTATGGCTACACCTTC.

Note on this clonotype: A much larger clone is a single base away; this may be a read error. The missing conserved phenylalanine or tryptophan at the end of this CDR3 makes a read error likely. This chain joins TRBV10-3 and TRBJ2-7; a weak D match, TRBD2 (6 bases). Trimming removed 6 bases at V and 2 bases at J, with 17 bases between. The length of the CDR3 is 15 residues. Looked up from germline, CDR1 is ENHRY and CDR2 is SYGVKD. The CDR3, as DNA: TGTGCCATCAGCCTTACCGGGAGCCAAACCTACGAGCAGTACATC. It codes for CAISLTGSQTYEQYI.

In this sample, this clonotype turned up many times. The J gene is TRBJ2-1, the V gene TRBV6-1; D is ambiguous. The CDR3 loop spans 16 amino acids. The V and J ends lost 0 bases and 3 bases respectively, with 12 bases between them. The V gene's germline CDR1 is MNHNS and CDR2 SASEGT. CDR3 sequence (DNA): TGTGCCAGCAGTGAAGCGAACCTACGACGCTACAATGAGCAGTTCTTC. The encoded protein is CASSEANLRRYNEQFF.

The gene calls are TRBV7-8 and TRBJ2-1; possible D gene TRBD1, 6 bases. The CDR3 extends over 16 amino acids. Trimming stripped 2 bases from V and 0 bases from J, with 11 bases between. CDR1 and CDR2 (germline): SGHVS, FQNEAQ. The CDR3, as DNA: TGTGCCAGCAGCTTACGTCAGGGGAACTCCTACAATGAGCAGTTCTTC. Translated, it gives CASSLRQGNSYNEQFF. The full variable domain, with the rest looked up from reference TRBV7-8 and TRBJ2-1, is GAGVSQSPRYKVAKRGQDVALRCDPISGHVSLFWYQQALGQGPEFLTYFQNEAQLDKSGLPSDRFFAERPEGSVSTLKIQRTQQEDSAVYLCASSLRQGNSYNEQFFGPGTRLTVL.

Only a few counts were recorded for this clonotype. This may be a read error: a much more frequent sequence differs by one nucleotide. The CDR3 reads CASSRDGFNEELFF. CDR3 nucleotides: TGTGCCAGCAGCCGGGACGGATTTAATGAAGAACTGTTTTTT. The chain is built from TRBV7-9 and TRBJ1-4, with D maybe TRBD1 (5 bases). The CDR3 consists of 14 residues. Germline V gene sequence: CDR1 SEHNR, CDR2 FQNEAQ (reference sequence).

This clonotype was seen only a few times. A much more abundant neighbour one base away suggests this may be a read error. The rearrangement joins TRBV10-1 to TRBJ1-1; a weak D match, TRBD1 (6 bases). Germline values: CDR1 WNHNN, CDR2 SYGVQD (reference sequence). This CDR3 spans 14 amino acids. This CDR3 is CASSGQGLNTEALF. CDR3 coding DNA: TGCGCCAGCAGTGGTCAGGGGTTGAACACTGAAGCTCTCTTT.

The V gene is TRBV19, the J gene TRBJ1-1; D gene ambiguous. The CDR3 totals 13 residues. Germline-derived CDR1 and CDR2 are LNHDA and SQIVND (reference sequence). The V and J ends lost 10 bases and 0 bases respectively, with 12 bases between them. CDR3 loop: CATRVRVNTEAFF. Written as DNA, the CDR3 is TGTGCCACTCGGGTTAGGGTGAACACTGAAGCTTTCTTT.

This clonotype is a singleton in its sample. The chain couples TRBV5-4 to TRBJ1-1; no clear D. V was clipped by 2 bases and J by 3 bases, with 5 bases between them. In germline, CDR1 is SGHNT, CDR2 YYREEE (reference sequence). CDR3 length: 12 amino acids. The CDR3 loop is CASSFIDTEAFF. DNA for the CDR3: TGTGCCAGCAGCTTTATCGACACTGAAGCTTTCTTT.

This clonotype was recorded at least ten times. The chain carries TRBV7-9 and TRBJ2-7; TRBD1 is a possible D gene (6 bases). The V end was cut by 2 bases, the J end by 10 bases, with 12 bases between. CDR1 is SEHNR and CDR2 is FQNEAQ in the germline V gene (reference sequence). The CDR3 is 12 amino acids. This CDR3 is CASSLPRTDQYF. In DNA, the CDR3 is TGTGCCAGCAGCTTACCCCGGACAGATCAGTACTTC.

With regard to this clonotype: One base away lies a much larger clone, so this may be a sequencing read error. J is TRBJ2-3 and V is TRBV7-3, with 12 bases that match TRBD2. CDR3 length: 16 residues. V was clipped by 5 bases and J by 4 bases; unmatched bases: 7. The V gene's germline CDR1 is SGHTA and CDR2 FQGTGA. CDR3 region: CASSPLAGGPPDTQYF. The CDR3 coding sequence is TGTGCCAGCAGCCCTCTAGCGGGGGGGCCCCCAGATACGCAGTATTTT.

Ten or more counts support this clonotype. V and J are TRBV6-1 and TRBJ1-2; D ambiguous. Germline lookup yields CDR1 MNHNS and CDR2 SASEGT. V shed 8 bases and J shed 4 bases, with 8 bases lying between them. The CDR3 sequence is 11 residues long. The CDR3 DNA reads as TGTGCCAGCTTGGAGGCCTATGGCTACACCTTC. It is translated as CASLEAYGYTF.

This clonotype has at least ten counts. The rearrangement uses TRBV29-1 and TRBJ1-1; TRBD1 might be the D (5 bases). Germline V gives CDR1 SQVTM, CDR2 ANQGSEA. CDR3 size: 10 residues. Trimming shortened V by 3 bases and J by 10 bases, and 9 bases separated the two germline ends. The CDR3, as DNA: TGCAGCGTTGAGTCGGGGACAGCTTTCTTT. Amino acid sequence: CSVESGTAFF.

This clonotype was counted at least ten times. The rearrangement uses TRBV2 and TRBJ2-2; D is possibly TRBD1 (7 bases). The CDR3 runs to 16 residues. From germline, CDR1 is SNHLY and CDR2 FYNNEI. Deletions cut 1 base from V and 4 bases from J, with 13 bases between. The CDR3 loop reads CASSEGRGLGTGELFF. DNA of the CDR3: TGTGCCAGCAGTGAAGGGAGGGGGCTGGGCACCGGGGAGCTGTTTTTT.

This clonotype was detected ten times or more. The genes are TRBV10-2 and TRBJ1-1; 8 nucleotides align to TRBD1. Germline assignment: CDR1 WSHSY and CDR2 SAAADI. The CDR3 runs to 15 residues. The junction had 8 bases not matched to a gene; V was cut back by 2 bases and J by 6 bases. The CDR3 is CASSEASGGFAEAFF. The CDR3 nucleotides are TGCGCCAGCAGTGAGGCCTCAGGGGGCTTCGCTGAAGCTTTCTTT.

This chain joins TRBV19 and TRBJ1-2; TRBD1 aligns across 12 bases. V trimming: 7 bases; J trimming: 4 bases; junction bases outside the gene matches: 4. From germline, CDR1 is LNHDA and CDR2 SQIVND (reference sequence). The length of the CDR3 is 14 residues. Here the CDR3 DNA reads TGTGCCAGTATGGGACAGGGGGCTGTCTATGGCTACACCTTC. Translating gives CASMGQGAVYGYTF.

The CDR3 DNA follows: TGCAGCGTTATCACCCCCTCCTCACAACAGGGGCCACTAAACATTCAGTACTTC. Encoded protein: CSVITPSSQQGPLNIQYF. The rearrangement uses TRBV29-1 and TRBJ2-4; TRBD1 matches 7 bases. V was clipped by 5 bases and J by 6 bases; unmatched bases: 22. Germline CDR1 SQVTM, CDR2 ANQGSEA. CDR3 length: 18 amino acids. The full variable domain, its missing parts supplied by reference TRBV29-1 and TRBJ2-4, is SAVISQKPSRDICQRGTSLTIQCQVDSQVTMMFWYRQQPGQSLTLIATANQGSEATYESGFVIDKFPISRPNLTFSTLTVSNMSPEDSSIYLCSVITPSSQQGPLNIQYFGAGTRLSVL.

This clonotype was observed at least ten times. DNA of the CDR3: TGTGCCAGCAGGGGGCGTGAGCAGTTCTTC. It translates to CASRGREQFF. V and J are TRBV2 and TRBJ2-1; weak D call: TRBD1 (5 bases). This CDR3 is 10 amino acids long. Trimming removed 6 bases at V and 9 bases at J, with 6 bases between. Germline V gene lookup returns CDR1 SNHLY and CDR2 FYNNEI.